This T cell receptor (beta chain) was identified in a study of blood T cell repertoires in COVID-19. Whole-study context: Collection of acute and convalescent COVID-19 samples took place in the United States, Italy and Spain. PBMCs, B-cell-depleted T cells, or T cells provided the cDNA or gDNA that made up the material.

V lost 6 bases, J lost 5 bases, and 5 bases stayed unmatched. CDR3 length: 15 amino acids. CDR1 is SGHAT, CDR2 FQNNGV, per germline. How the authors handled the data: Amplification of reference gene primers was used by the study to estimate nucleated cell counts. TCRdb keeps only in-frame clones here, not all; method: immunoSEQ multiplex PCR. V, J and clone size reflect that table, while D and trimming were determined from the DNA. This table holds roughly 300,000 clones, approximately 81% found once. This sequence joins TRBV11-2 and TRBJ1-6, with 9 bases that match TRBD1. Material: peripheral blood. The sequence was collected from a woman aged 60 to 75 with active or convalescent COVID-19. CDR3 loop: CASRIGTGNNSPLHF. The CDR3 DNA follows: TGTGCCAGCAGAATCGGGACAGGGAATAATTCACCCCTCCACTTT.